This TCR beta chain was sequenced for a study of shared clonotypes between healthy human individuals. General study findings and limits: Non-shared clonotypes had lower generation probabilities than clonotypes shared by all four sorted-subset donors. What limited the represented genetic and exposure-history diversity was the small number of donors.

About this clone: The antigen is undetermined.

The ends lost 4 bases at V and 2 bases at J; junction bases unmatched: 16. Germline V lookup: CDR1 ENHRY, CDR2 SYGVKD. CDR3 length: 21 amino acids. Clones were read by immunoSEQ multiplex PCR, and TCRdb kept only the in-frame ones, dropping some. The table shows around 1,100,000 clones, with roughly 77% occurring only once. Input material: memory CD4+ T cells from PBMCs. The subset denotes: CD45RA-negative fraction. The chain is built from TRBV10-3 and TRBJ2-1, with TRBD2 matching over 14 bases. This clonotype was obtained from a man between 18 and 29 years old in good health. Some clones in this sample may be carry-over from other donors' samples. CDR3 protein: CAISGQGTSGSLIRAYNEQFF. CDR3 nucleotides: TGTGCCATCAGTGGACAAGGGACTAGCGGGAGCCTCATTAGGGCCTACAATGAGCAGTTCTTC.